The rows below give T cell receptor beta chains drawn from one sample of a study of CD8 T cells in Susac syndrome. In TCRdb, the immunoSEQ multiplex PCR reads were re-called with MiXCR into one record per CDR3 protein. Of approximately 180,000 distinct CDR3 sequences listed, about 94% are singletons. Material: CD4+ T cells from PBMCs. Receptors were obtained from a human donor with multiple sclerosis. Each CDR3 is given without its conserved first and last residue. Fields, in order: CDR3 length, V gene, D gene, J gene, CDR3 protein. A D gene is named only where the DNA matches it firmly.

CDR3 length: 15
V gene: TRBV6-1
D gene: TRBD1
J gene: TRBJ2-7
CDR3 protein: ASSGDRAPQASYEQY

CDR3 length: 15
V gene: TRBV2
D gene: TRBD1
J gene: TRBJ1-6
CDR3 protein: ASSEGTGTTSNSPLH

CDR3 length: 14
V gene: TRBV20-1
D gene: .
J gene: TRBJ2-7
CDR3 protein: SARERVKKAYGEQY

CDR3 length: 13
V gene: TRBV20-1
D gene: .
J gene: TRBJ2-7
CDR3 protein: SARELSQGSYEQY

CDR3 length: 9
V gene: TRBV7-2
D gene: .
J gene: TRBJ1-1
CDR3 protein: ASQLGQEAF

CDR3 length: 12
V gene: TRBV20-1
D gene: .
J gene: TRBJ2-7
CDR3 protein: SAKASDKPYEQY

CDR3 length: 15
V gene: TRBV3-1
D gene: .
J gene: TRBJ2-7
CDR3 protein: ASSQGGGTGRLYEQY

CDR3 length: 13
V gene: TRBV7-9
D gene: TRBD1
J gene: TRBJ1-4
CDR3 protein: ASSAWTGENEKLF

CDR3 length: 12
V gene: TRBV29-1
D gene: TRBD1
J gene: TRBJ1-5
CDR3 protein: SVAGTGGNQPQH

CDR3 length: 13
V gene: TRBV19
D gene: TRBD1
J gene: TRBJ2-7
CDR3 protein: ASSKPGTGGYEQY

CDR3 length: 12
V gene: TRBV30
D gene: .
J gene: TRBJ1-6
CDR3 protein: AWTRGAANSPLH

CDR3 length: 13
V gene: TRBV3-1
D gene: .
J gene: TRBJ1-1
CDR3 protein: ASSYEIALSSRAF

CDR3 length: 14
V gene: TRBV3-1
D gene: .
J gene: TRBJ1-5
CDR3 protein: ASSPAGQGPNQPQH

CDR3 length: 12
V gene: TRBV29-1
D gene: .
J gene: TRBJ2-7
CDR3 protein: SVEAPGLTYEQY

CDR3 length: 12
V gene: TRBV29-1
D gene: TRBD2
J gene: TRBJ2-3
CDR3 protein: SVRASGGSETQY

CDR3 length: 12
V gene: TRBV29-1
D gene: TRBD2
J gene: TRBJ2-5
CDR3 protein: SVGLAGVQETQY

CDR3 length: 13
V gene: TRBV20-1
D gene: TRBD2
J gene: TRBJ2-7
CDR3 protein: SAPQPRGGAYEQY

CDR3 length: 12
V gene: TRBV30
D gene: TRBD1
J gene: TRBJ2-7
CDR3 protein: AWRGQDWAYEQY

CDR3 length: 12
V gene: TRBV12-3/TRBV12-4
D gene: .
J gene: TRBJ2-3
CDR3 protein: ASSLNGGPDTQY

CDR3 length: 11
V gene: TRBV7-7
D gene: TRBD1
J gene: TRBJ2-5
CDR3 protein: ASSEQGGETQY

CDR3 length: 11
V gene: TRBV20-1
D gene: TRBD1
J gene: TRBJ2-7
CDR3 protein: SARPGTGYEQY

CDR3 length: 12
V gene: TRBV29-1
D gene: TRBD1
J gene: TRBJ2-1
CDR3 protein: SVVRGTGLNEQF

CDR3 length: 13
V gene: TRBV18
D gene: TRBD2
J gene: TRBJ2-1
CDR3 protein: ASSPPGREGNEQF

CDR3 length: 11
V gene: TRBV27
D gene: .
J gene: TRBJ2-1
CDR3 protein: ASSPWTVNEQF

CDR3 length: 13
V gene: TRBV4-1
D gene: TRBD1
J gene: TRBJ2-3
CDR3 protein: ASSQGTGGQDTQY

CDR3 length: 9
V gene: TRBV20-1
D gene: .
J gene: TRBJ1-1
CDR3 protein: SAHRVAEAF

CDR3 length: 12
V gene: TRBV27
D gene: TRBD2
J gene: TRBJ2-5
CDR3 protein: ASSRGLGVETQY

CDR3 length: 13
V gene: TRBV12-3/TRBV12-4
D gene: .
J gene: TRBJ1-6
CDR3 protein: ASSPQPIHNSPLH

CDR3 length: 13
V gene: TRBV6-2/TRBV6-3
D gene: TRBD1
J gene: TRBJ1-2
CDR3 protein: ASSYIGTGNYGYT

CDR3 length: 13
V gene: TRBV27
D gene: .
J gene: TRBJ1-1
CDR3 protein: ASSLRGIANTEAF

CDR3 length: 14
V gene: TRBV20-1
D gene: TRBD1
J gene: TRBJ1-2
CDR3 protein: SAPGTGLLPGYGYT

CDR3 length: 13
V gene: TRBV18
D gene: .
J gene: TRBJ1-1
CDR3 protein: ASSPKGTKSTEAF

CDR3 length: 14
V gene: TRBV12-3/TRBV12-4
D gene: .
J gene: TRBJ2-2
CDR3 protein: ASSPGGVRGSGELF

CDR3 length: 14
V gene: TRBV29-1
D gene: TRBD2
J gene: TRBJ2-1
CDR3 protein: SVEDRLAGFYNEQF

CDR3 length: 15
V gene: TRBV20-1
D gene: .
J gene: TRBJ2-1
CDR3 protein: SARYPPGASSYNEQF

CDR3 length: 13
V gene: TRBV5-1
D gene: .
J gene: TRBJ2-5
CDR3 protein: ASRWVLSGGQTQY

CDR3 length: 13
V gene: TRBV9
D gene: TRBD1
J gene: TRBJ1-6
CDR3 protein: ASSAWDSDNSPLH

CDR3 length: 15
V gene: TRBV4-3
D gene: .
J gene: TRBJ2-5
CDR3 protein: ASSQNHGVRGEETQY

CDR3 length: 14
V gene: TRBV29-1
D gene: TRBD2
J gene: TRBJ2-5
CDR3 protein: SVIPRLAGEQETQY

CDR3 length: 12
V gene: TRBV30
D gene: .
J gene: TRBJ1-1
CDR3 protein: AWSNQVLGTEAF

CDR3 length: 12
V gene: TRBV19
D gene: TRBD1
J gene: TRBJ2-5
CDR3 protein: ASSIGQGQETQY

CDR3 length: 12
V gene: TRBV30
D gene: .
J gene: TRBJ1-6
CDR3 protein: AWGRTGSNSPLH

CDR3 length: 13
V gene: TRBV29-1
D gene: .
J gene: TRBJ1-2
CDR3 protein: SVPLEGGMEYGYT